The next 11 T cell receptor beta chains were all read from a single sample in a study of T cell changes during pregnancy in multiple sclerosis. Libraries were prepared by immunoSEQ multiplex PCR; TCRdb keeps only in-frame clonotypes and omits some of them. The table lists 90,000 to 130,000 clones, 92% of them singletons. The sample was peripheral blood, taken in the third trimester of pregnancy. The receptors originated from a female donor with multiple sclerosis, enrolled in a pregnancy study.

This chain links TRBV28 with TRBJ2-4, with D possibly TRBD1 on 6 matching bases. The CDR3 runs to 15 residues. The germline gives CDR1 MDHEN, CDR2 SYDVKM. Between the trimmed V and J ends, which lost 5 bases and 0 bases, there was a span of 11 bases. The chain's CDR3 is CASSNHRAAKNIQYF. CDR3 coding DNA: TGTGCCAGCAGTAACCACAGGGCAGCCAAAAACATTCAGTACTTC.

The J gene is TRBJ1-1, the V gene TRBV29-1; 8 bases align to TRBD1. V lost 3 bases and J lost 4; bases outside the gene matches: 4. The CDR3 contains 13 residues. Germline V lookup: CDR1 SQVTM, CDR2 ANQGSEA. The CDR3 loop reads CSVDTGGGTEAFF. The CDR3 DNA is TGCAGCGTTGATACAGGGGGAGGCACTGAAGCTTTCTTT.

CDR3 residues: CASSQRWGSATNEKLFF. The CDR3 coding sequence is TGTGCCAGCAGCCAAAGGTGGGGCAGCGCAACTAATGAAAAACTGTTTTTT. The V and J genes are TRBV4-2 and TRBJ1-4; tentative D call: TRBD1 (5 bases). Trimming took off 2 bases at V and 0 bases at J, with 13 bases between the two ends. This CDR3 has 17 residues. Looked up from germline, CDR1 is LGHNA and CDR2 is YNFKEQ.

The V and J genes are TRBV30 and TRBJ1-1, with 7 bases matching TRBD1. This CDR3 comprises 11 residues. Germline CDR1 and CDR2: GTSNPN and SVGIG (reference sequence). V was clipped by 4 bases and J by 8 bases; unmatched bases: 4. The CDR3 region has the DNA TGTGCCTGGAACAGGGGATCCGAAGCTTTCTTT. Its translation: CAWNRGSEAFF.

Worth noting for this clone: Other DNA sequences in the same sample also yield this CDR3. The chain is built from TRBV9 and TRBJ2-7, with 12 bases identical to TRBD2. J was trimmed by 1 base and V by 4 bases; bases with no gene match: 3. The length of the CDR3 is 15 residues. The germline V gene has CDR1 SGDLS and CDR2 YYNGEE. The CDR3 DNA reads TGTGCCAGCAGCTCCGGACTAGCGGGGTCCTACGAGCAGTACTTC. It encodes CASSSGLAGSYEQYF.

This clone has a single count. The rearrangement uses TRBV5-4 and TRBJ2-5, with D unresolved. CDR1 is SGHNT and CDR2 is YYREEE in the germline V gene (reference sequence). The CDR3 runs to 13 residues. The V gene lost 4 bases and the J gene lost 2 bases, with 9 bases spanning the gap. CDR3 residues: CASSHKTQETQYF. The CDR3 DNA is TGTGCCAGCAGCCACAAGACTCAAGAGACCCAGTACTTC.

V gene TRBV28 combines with J gene TRBJ1-2; D remains ambiguous. The CDR3 runs to 13 residues. Germline-derived CDR1 and CDR2 are MDHEN and SYDVKM. The V end lost 5 bases, the J end lost 1 base, and 8 bases lay between the germline ends. This CDR3 is CASSPGVNYGYTF. CDR3 DNA: TGTGCCAGCAGTCCCGGGGTTAACTATGGCTACACCTTC.

The V call is TRBV27, the J call TRBJ1-5; D remains unclear. This CDR3 spans 12 amino acids. The V gene's germline CDR1 is MNHEY and CDR2 SMNVEV (reference sequence). V was pared by 7 bases and J by 3 bases, with 7 bases between. The CDR3 sequence: CASKRDNQPQHF. CDR3 nucleotides: TGTGCCAGCAAGAGGGACAATCAGCCCCAGCATTTT.

The chain carries TRBV28 and TRBJ1-1; D not certain. The length of the CDR3 is 13 residues. The V gene lost 2 bases and the J gene lost 4 bases, with 8 bases spanning the gap. Germline-derived CDR1 and CDR2 are MDHEN and SYDVKM. CDR3 protein: CASSLPPGTEAFF. CDR3 bases: TGTGCCAGCAGTTTACCCCCGGGCACTGAAGCTTTCTTT.

This chain joins TRBV23-1 and TRBJ1-5, with a tentative D call TRBD1 (5 bases). TRBV23-1 is recorded as an ORF, its role being uncertain. There are 17 residues in the CDR3. The V gene lost 8 bases and the J gene lost 4 bases, with 24 bases spanning the gap. The CDR3, as DNA: TGCGCCAGCTCGCGCGGGAGGGGCAGGGAGAGGAATCAGCCCCAGCATTTT. This sequence encodes CASSRGRGRERNQPQHF.

The chain joins TRBV18 to TRBJ2-5, with TRBD2 identical over 12 bases. Per the germline V gene, CDR1 is KGHSH and CDR2 is LQKENI. The CDR3 sequence is 18 residues long. The V and J ends lost 0 bases and 0 bases, in that order; junction bases with no gene match: 5. The CDR3 DNA is TGTGCCAGCTCACCACCCAGAACTAGCGGGGGGTACCAAGAGACCCAGTACTTC. Translated: CASSPPRTSGGYQETQYF.